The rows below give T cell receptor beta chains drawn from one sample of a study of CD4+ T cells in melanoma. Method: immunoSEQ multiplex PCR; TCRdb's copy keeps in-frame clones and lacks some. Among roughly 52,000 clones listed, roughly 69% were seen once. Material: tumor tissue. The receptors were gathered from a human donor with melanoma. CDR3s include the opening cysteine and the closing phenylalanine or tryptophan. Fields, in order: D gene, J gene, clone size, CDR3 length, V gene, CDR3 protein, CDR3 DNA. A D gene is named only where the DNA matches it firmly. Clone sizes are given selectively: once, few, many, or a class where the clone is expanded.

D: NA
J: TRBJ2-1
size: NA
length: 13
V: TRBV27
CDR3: CASSLRRPSEQFF
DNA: TGTGCCAGCAGTTTGAGGAGGCCCAGTGAGCAGTTCTTC

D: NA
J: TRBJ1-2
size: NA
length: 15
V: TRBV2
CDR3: CASSVSQGANYGYTF
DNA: TGTGCCAGCAGTGTATCCCAGGGCGCTAACTATGGCTACACCTTC

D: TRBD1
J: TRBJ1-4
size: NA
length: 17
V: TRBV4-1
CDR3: CASSHPGQGSLNEKLFF
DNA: TGCGCCAGCAGCCACCCGGGACAGGGCTCCCTTAATGAAAAACTGTTTTTT

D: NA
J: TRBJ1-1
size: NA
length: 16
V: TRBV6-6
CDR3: CASSYPLSTTNTEAFF
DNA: TGTGCCAGCAGTTACCCCCTCTCTACCACGAACACTGAAGCTTTCTTT

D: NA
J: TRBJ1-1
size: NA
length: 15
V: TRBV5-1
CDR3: CASSSGRGMNTEAFF
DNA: TGCGCCAGCAGCTCGGGGCGGGGGATGAACACTGAAGCTTTCTTT

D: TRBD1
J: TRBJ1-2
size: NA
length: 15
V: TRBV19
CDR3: CASSIVAGTGNTITF
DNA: TGTGCCAGTAGTATAGTGGCCGGGACAGGAAACACTATCACCTTC

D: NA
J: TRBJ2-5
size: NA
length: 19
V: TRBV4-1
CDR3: CASSQVGYSESEPQETQYF
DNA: TGCGCCAGCAGCCAAGTGGGATATAGCGAGAGCGAGCCCCAAGAGACCCAGTACTTC

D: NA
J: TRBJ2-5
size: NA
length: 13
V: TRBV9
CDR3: CASSPSPAETQYF
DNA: TGTGCCAGCAGCCCATCCCCAGCGGAGACCCAGTACTTC

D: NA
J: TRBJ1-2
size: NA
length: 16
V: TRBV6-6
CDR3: CASSYSLQALNYGYTF
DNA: TGTGCCAGCAGTTACAGTCTCCAGGCGCTTAACTATGGCTACACCTTC

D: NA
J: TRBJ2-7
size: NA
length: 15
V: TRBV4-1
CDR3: CASSQDMRQSYEQYF
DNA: TGCGCCAGCAGCCAAGATATGAGACAGTCCTACGAGCAGTACTTC

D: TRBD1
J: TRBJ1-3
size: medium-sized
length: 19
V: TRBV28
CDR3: CASSSVLILDRGPGNTIYF
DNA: TGTGCCAGCAGTTCTGTATTGATCCTCGACAGGGGGCCTGGAAACACCATATATTTT

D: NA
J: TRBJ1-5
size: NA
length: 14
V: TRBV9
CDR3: CASSVVGRRGPQHF
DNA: TGTGCCAGCAGCGTAGTGGGTAGGAGGGGACCCCAGCATTTT

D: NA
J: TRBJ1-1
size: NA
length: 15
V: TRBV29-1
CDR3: CSVASLRGAGPEAFF
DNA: TGCAGCGTTGCTTCGCTTAGGGGCGCGGGGCCTGAAGCTTTCTTT

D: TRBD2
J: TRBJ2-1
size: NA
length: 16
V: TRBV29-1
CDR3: CSVATSGRNSYNEQFF
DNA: TGCAGCGTTGCGACTAGCGGACGAAATTCATACAATGAGCAGTTCTTC

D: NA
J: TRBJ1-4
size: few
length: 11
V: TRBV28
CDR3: CASSSVRKLFF
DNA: TGTGCCAGCAGTTCAGTAAGAAAACTGTTTTTT

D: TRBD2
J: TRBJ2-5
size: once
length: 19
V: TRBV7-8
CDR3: CASSPSPHIRGGIQETQYF
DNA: TGTGCCAGCAGCCCCAGCCCGCATATTCGGGGGGGGATCCAAGAGACCCAGTACTTC

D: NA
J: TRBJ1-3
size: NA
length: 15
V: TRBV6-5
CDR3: CASSPTGSSGNTIYF
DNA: TGTGCCAGCAGTCCTACAGGGAGCTCTGGAAACACCATATATTTT

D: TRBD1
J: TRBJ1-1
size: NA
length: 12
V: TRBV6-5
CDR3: CASRDRNTEAFF
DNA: TGTGCCAGCCGGGACAGAAACACTGAAGCTTTCTTT

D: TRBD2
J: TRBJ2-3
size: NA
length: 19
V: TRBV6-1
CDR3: CASSEPGGGPVTGIDTQYF
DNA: TGTGCCAGCAGTGAACCGGGCGGGGGGCCCGTAACCGGGATAGATACGCAGTATTTT

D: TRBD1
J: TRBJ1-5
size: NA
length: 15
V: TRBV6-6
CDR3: CASSYSGQGRQPQHF
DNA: TGTGCCAGCAGTTACTCTGGACAGGGCAGGCAGCCCCAGCATTTT

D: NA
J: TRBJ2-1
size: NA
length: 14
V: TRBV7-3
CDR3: CASSFRSDYNEQFF
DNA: TGTGCCAGCAGCTTTCGTAGCGACTACAATGAGCAGTTCTTC

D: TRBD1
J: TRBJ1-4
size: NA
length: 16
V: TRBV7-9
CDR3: CASSLELDRGREKLFF
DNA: TGTGCCAGCAGCTTAGAGTTGGACAGGGGGCGAGAAAAACTGTTTTTT

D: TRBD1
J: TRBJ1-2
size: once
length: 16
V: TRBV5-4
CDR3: CASSLGGQGRDYGYTF
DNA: TGTGCCAGCAGCTTGGGGGGACAGGGGAGGGACTATGGCTACACCTTC

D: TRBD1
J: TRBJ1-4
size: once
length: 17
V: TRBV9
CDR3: CASSARDDREFNEKLFF
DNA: TGTGCCAGCAGCGCGAGAGATGACAGGGAGTTCAATGAAAAACTGTTTTTT

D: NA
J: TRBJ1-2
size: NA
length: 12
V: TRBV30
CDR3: CAWSGAAGGYTF
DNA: TGTGCCTGGAGTGGGGCAGCTGGCGGCTACACCTTC

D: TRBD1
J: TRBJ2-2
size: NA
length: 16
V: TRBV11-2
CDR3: CASTKPGTANTGELFF
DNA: TGTGCCAGCACCAAGCCAGGGACAGCGAACACCGGGGAGCTGTTTTTT

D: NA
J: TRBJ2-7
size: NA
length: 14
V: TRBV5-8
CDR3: CASSQRVEAYEQYF
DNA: TGTGCCAGCAGCCAAAGGGTAGAGGCCTACGAGCAGTACTTC

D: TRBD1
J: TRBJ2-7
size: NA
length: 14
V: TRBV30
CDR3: CASQGSTSSYEQYF
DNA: TGTGCCTCACAGGGGTCAACCAGCTCCTACGAGCAGTACTTC